This T cell receptor (beta chain) was captured in a study of blood T cell repertoires in COVID-19 (dated by TCRdb to between 2020 and 2021). For the wider study: Collaborator samples came from the United States, Italy and Spain and covered acute and convalescent phases of COVID-19. Samples came from the ongoing ImmuneRACE study (first 160 participants) plus 1,254 subjects from 6 global collaborators. Deeply sampled blood TCRbeta repertoires from subjects exposed to, actively infected with, or recovered from COVID-19 were included in the dataset. The material from the prospective study consisted of cDNA or gDNA derived from T cells, B-cell-depleted T cells, or PBMCs. Nearly every sample came with metadata listing a de-identified subject ID, COVID-19 status, age in years and sex. Where available, HLA class I and class II types were obtained from metadata supplied by the sample provider rather than from assay-based typing. The repertoires were made available in a free public database intended to serve as a resource for research on the immune response to SARS-CoV-2. Results the study describes overall, beyond this receptor: The quantity of clinical and demographic metadata differed by source and by participant and was supplied without curation.

In Seattle, one collaborating source enrolled patients while the infection was active and tracked those patients longitudinally over the course of disease. Each collaborating institution followed its own protocols to collect whole blood in K2EDTA tubes. For TCRbeta analysis, collaborators shipped samples in one of three forms: frozen whole blood, isolated PBMCs, or DNA extracted from either of those sample types. The trim is 4 bases for V and 10 bases for J, with a gap of 23 bases between the germline ends. CDR1 is given as MNHNS and CDR2 as SASEGT, both from the germline V gene. From the cysteine up to the phenylalanine, the CDR3 has a length of 16 residues. Only the CDR3 part of the read is kept: 48 bases, read in frame from the first base. TCRbeta CDR3 regions were amplified from genomic DNA by means of the immunoSEQ Assay, a bias-controlled multiplex PCR. The original methods were these. Within the assay, amplification of reference gene primers was used to estimate how many nucleated cells each sample contained. Sequence reads were collapsed and filtered to measure the absolute abundance of every unique TCRbeta CDR3 rearrangement. Productive Simpson clonality was computed per sample as the square root of Simpson's diversity index over productive rearrangements. Held by TCRdb, this immuneACCESS table contains in-frame sequences only and omits some clones. Under half of the omission traces to an unresolved V gene where checked; the cause of the rest is unknown. The V and J calls and clone size were taken over from that table, and D and trimming were inferred from the DNA. The sample table records some 80,000 clones; about 85% of these occur just once. Roughly 11% of the sample lies in the top ten.

Note on this clone: Its recognized antigen is unknown. No quality values exist for individual bases; no much larger clone is one base distant.

The TCR comes from a man aged 55 to 70 with COVID-19, enrolled during active disease. The chain links TRBV6-1 with TRBJ2-1; the D gene is perhaps TRBD2, from 5 matching bases. The specimen sequenced was peripheral blood. The CDR3 region has the sequence CASSALSGTGPEEQFF. The nucleotide sequence is given as TGTGCCAGCAGTGCCTTGTCGGGAACTGGTCCGGAAGAGCAGTTCTTC.